The clone carrying this T cell receptor (beta chain) has ten or more counts. The CDR3 is 16 amino acids. Trimming removed 10 bases at V and 0 bases at J, with 21 bases between. Germline values: CDR1 MNHEY, CDR2 SVGEGT. The source of the sample is a study of T cells in Graves' hyperthyroidism and ophthalmopathy. Amplification of TCR beta CDR3 regions used RNA as the template. Carried out on the TCR CDR3, a first-round RT-PCR used the HTBI primer set. TCRdb re-analysed the multiplex PCR reads in MiXCR, keeping a single row per CDR3 protein. The repertoire includes 500,000 or so distinct CDR3 sequences, over 15% of them detected once, and around 17% sits in the top ten.

The chain carries TRBV6-2 or TRBV6-3 and TRBJ1-1, with D possibly being TRBD1 (5 bases). This clonotype was obtained from a woman aged 18-29 years with Graves' ophthalmopathy. Sequencing was done on a sample of blood. The DNA of the CDR3 is TGTGCCATCAAGTCGCAGGGTGCCCCCATGAACACTGAAGCTTTCTTT. This codes for CAIKSQGAPMNTEAFF.